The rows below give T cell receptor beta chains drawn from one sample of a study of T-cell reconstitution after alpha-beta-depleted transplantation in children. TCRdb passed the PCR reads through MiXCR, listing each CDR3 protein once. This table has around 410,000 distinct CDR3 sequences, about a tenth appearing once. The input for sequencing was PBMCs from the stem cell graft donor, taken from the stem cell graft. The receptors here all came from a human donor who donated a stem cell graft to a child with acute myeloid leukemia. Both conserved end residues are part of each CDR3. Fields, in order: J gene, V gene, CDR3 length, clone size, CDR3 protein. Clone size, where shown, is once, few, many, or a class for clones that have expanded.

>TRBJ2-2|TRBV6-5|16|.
CASSSTRGANTGELFF
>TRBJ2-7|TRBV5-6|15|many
CASSFRGANSYEQYF
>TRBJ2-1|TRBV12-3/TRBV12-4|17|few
CASNRIVLAGSYNEQFF
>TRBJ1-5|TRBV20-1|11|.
CSAREDLPQHF
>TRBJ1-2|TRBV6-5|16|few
CASSYSSMTANYGYTF
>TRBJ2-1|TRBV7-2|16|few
CASSLGGHYPYNEQFF
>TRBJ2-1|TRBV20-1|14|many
CSARWGTSGIEQFF
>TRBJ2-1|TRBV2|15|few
CASSVSGGSYNEQFF
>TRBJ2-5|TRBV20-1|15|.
CSARGLEKSQETQYF
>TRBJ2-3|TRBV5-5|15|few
CASSLAPAVTDTQYF